The 22 T cell receptor beta chains reported below all come from one sample, sequenced in a study of T cells in Graves' hyperthyroidism and ophthalmopathy. Amplified TCR beta CDR3 regions derived from RNA transcripts. An initial round of RT-PCR targeting the TCR CDR3 relied on the HTBI primer set. In TCRdb, the multiplex PCR reads were re-called with MiXCR into one record per CDR3 protein. This table holds more than 100,000 distinct CDR3 sequences, 47% found once. The sample taken for sequencing was blood. The source of these receptors is a man in his forties with Graves' hyperthyroidism.

Notes on this clonotype: The junction departs from the called germline gene at one end, perhaps through a read error. The genes are TRBV2 and TRBJ2-2, with 14 bases aligning to TRBD2. The CDR3 has 16 amino acids. Germline assignment: CDR1 SNHLY and CDR2 FYNNEI. The CDR3 reads CASSLGTSGSGGELVF. The DNA for the CDR3 is TGTGCCAGCAGCCTAGGGACTAGCGGGAGTGGCGGGGAGCTGGTTTTT.

This clonotype has ten or more counts. This chain links TRBV29-1 with TRBJ1-2; 10 bases fit TRBD1. The CDR3 has 13 residues. The J segment lost 8 bases and the V segment lost 1 base, leaving 4 bases of the junction unmatched. Looked up from germline, CDR1 is SQVTM and CDR2 is ANQGSEA. The CDR3 DNA sequence: TGCAGCGTTGAAGGGACAGGGGGAATCGGCTACACCTTC. Its protein is CSVEGTGGIGYTF.

V gene TRBV7-2 combines with J gene TRBJ2-5, with TRBD2 identical over 12 bases. With V trimmed by 2 bases and J by 5 bases, 6 bases remained unmatched. Per the germline V gene, CDR1 is SGHTA and CDR2 is FQGNSA. This CDR3 spans 16 amino acids. Written as DNA, the CDR3 is TGTGCCAGCAGCTTACTAGCGGGAGGGCCTCGGGAGACCCAGTACTTC. It encodes CASSLLAGGPRETQYF. The whole variable domain, filled in from reference TRBV7-2 and TRBJ2-5, reads GAGVSQSPSNKVTEKGKDVELRCDPISGHTALYWYRQSLGQGLEFLIYFQGNSAPDKSGLPSDRFSAERTGGSVSTLTIQRTQQEDSAVYLCASSLLAGGPRETQYFGPGTRLLVL.

This clonotype was seen at least ten times. The chain employs TRBV4-1 and TRBJ1-1; D unclear. Germline V gene lookup returns CDR1 MGHRA and CDR2 YSYEKL. Trimming removed 1 base from V and 2 bases from J, with 11 bases in between. The CDR3 spans 15 residues. The CDR3 region is CASSQVVTVNTEAFF. The CDR3 DNA reads TGCGCCAGCAGCCAAGTGGTAACAGTAAACACTGAAGCTTTCTTT.

The chain employs TRBV9 and TRBJ1-2; 10 nucleotides agree with TRBD1. Germline lookup yields CDR1 SGDLS and CDR2 YYNGEE. V lost 4 bases, J lost 7 bases, and 4 bases stayed unmatched. The CDR3 has 13 amino acids. The CDR3 region is CASSPRTGGGYTF. The CDR3 DNA is TGTGCCAGCAGCCCTCGGACAGGGGGTGGCTACACCTTC.

This clonotype was found a few times. A much bigger clone sits one base away, suggesting this may be a read error. V gene TRBV12-3 or TRBV12-4 combines with J gene TRBJ2-2; D gene ambiguous. The CDR3 totals 11 residues. Trimming stripped 6 bases from V and 6 bases from J, with 5 bases between. For the CDR3, the DNA is TGTGCCAGCAGCCGGGCCGGGGAGCTGTTTTTT. This encodes CASSRAGELFF.

This clonotype was found many times. This chain joins TRBV14 and TRBJ2-5, with TRBD2 matching over 9 bases. Trimming took 0 bases from V and 9 from J; bases not matched to a gene: 11. There are 16 residues in the CDR3. CDR1 SGHDN and CDR2 FVKESK come from the germline V gene. This CDR3 is CASSQEAGGRRGAQYF. CDR3 bases: TGTGCCAGCAGCCAAGAAGCGGGGGGCCGCCGGGGGGCCCAGTACTTC.

This clonotype was seen many times. The rearrangement links TRBV28 to TRBJ2-7; TRBD2 aligns across 7 bases. J was trimmed by 3 bases and V by 5 bases; bases with no gene match: 7. Germline CDR1 MDHEN, CDR2 SYDVKM. The CDR3 is 14 amino acids. As DNA, the CDR3 is TGTGCCAGCAGTCCCAGCGGGACTCGCTACGAGCAGTACTTC. Translating gives CASSPSGTRYEQYF.

J is TRBJ2-1 and V is TRBV29-1, with D perhaps TRBD1 (6 bases). The germline gives CDR1 SQVTM, CDR2 ANQGSEA. Deletions cut 8 bases from V and 9 bases from J, with 23 bases between. CDR3 length: 14 amino acids. The chain's CDR3 is CSFSRGRGQLEQFF. The CDR3 DNA is TGCAGCTTCAGCCGGGGCAGGGGTCAACTTGAGCAGTTCTTC.

This clonotype was found many times. This chain links TRBV5-6 with TRBJ1-1; no clear D. Trimming left V 1 base short and J 4 bases short, with 14 bases between. Germline CDR1 is SGHDT and CDR2 is YYEEEE. This CDR3 comprises 15 residues. Written as DNA, the CDR3 is TGTGCCAGCAGCTTGTTAGATCGGGAGAGCACTGAAGCTTTCTTT. It specifies CASSLLDRESTEAFF.

The rearrangement uses TRBV4-3 and TRBJ2-3; possibly TRBD2 for D (5 bases). The length of the CDR3 is 16 residues. Germline V gene lookup returns CDR1 LGHNA and CDR2 YSLEER. V lost 0 bases and J lost 6, with 16 bases in between. The CDR3 sequence is CASSQDQDLNTDTQYF. The CDR3 bases are TGCGCCAGCAGCCAAGATCAGGACTTAAACACTGATACGCAGTATTTT.

In this sample, this clonotype turned up once. The chain recombines TRBV7-2 with TRBJ1-2; 11 positions match TRBD1. Germline CDR1 is SGHTA and CDR2 is FQGNSA. V lost 0 bases, J lost 6 bases, and 6 bases stayed unmatched. This CDR3 has 16 amino acids. CDR3: CASSLAGQGGADGYTF. As DNA, the CDR3 is TGTGCCAGCAGCTTAGCGGGACAGGGGGGCGCTGATGGCTACACCTTC.

This clonotype was found many times. The chain is built from TRBV2 and TRBJ1-2, with D uncertain. This CDR3 has 13 residues. With 5 bases removed from V and 2 bases from J, the gap between germline ends came to 9 bases. Looked up from germline, CDR1 is SNHLY and CDR2 is FYNNEI. CDR3 in amino acids: CASSNTPNYGYTF. CDR3 coding DNA: TGTGCCAGCAGTAATACACCAAACTATGGCTACACCTTC.

This clonotype was recorded many times. The chain has TRBV6-5 and TRBJ1-1; the D gene is possibly TRBD1 (5 bases). The V end lost 6 bases, the J end lost 4 bases, and 12 bases lay between the germline ends. The CDR3 is made up of 13 amino acids. The germline gives CDR1 MNHEY, CDR2 SVGAGI. CDR3 nucleotide sequence: TGTGCCAGCAGGCTCAGGGAGGGCACTGAAGCTTTCTTT. Translating gives CASRLREGTEAFF.

This clonotype has a handful of counts. The chain employs TRBV2 and TRBJ2-1; TRBD2 matches 13 bases. Germline CDR1 and CDR2: SNHLY and FYNNEI. The V segment lost 5 bases and the J segment 0 bases; nucleotides outside the gene matches: 10. The CDR3 is 19 amino acids. CDR3 in amino acids: CASSLRTSGRISSYNEQFF. For the CDR3, the DNA is TGTGCCAGCAGTCTACGGACTAGCGGGAGAATCTCCTCCTACAATGAGCAGTTCTTC.

This clonotype was counted many times. The gene calls are TRBV19 and TRBJ1-1, with 9 bases aligning to TRBD1. CDR3 length: 17 residues. Germline CDR1 is LNHDA and CDR2 is SQIVND (reference sequence). Trimming cost V 5 bases and J 0 bases; bases outside gene matches: 10. As DNA, the CDR3 is TGTGCCAGTAGTGTCGGGACAGGGCGAGGGCTGAACACTGAAGCTTTCTTT. Its translation: CASSVGTGRGLNTEAFF.

The CDR3 nucleotides read TGTGCTAGCGGCCGGCGGTCCCAAGAGACCCAGTACTTC. It specifies CASGRRSQETQYF. The chain recombines TRBV7-7 with TRBJ2-5, with D possibly matching TRBD2 (6 bases). The CDR3 has 13 residues. The germline V gene has CDR1 SSHAT and CDR2 FNYEAQ (reference sequence).

J is TRBJ2-1 and V is TRBV29-1, with 10 bases matching TRBD1. The trim removed 3 bases at V and 5 bases at J, leaving 4 bases unmatched. Germline CDR1 is SQVTM and CDR2 is ANQGSEA. This CDR3 comprises 14 residues. The CDR3 here is CSVDGTGANNEQFF. The DNA of the CDR3 is TGCAGCGTTGACGGGACAGGGGCCAACAATGAGCAGTTCTTC.

There are many counts of this clonotype. The V and J genes are TRBV2 and TRBJ1-5, with no clear D. The V gene lost 0 bases and the J gene lost 3 bases, with 6 bases spanning the gap. Per germline, CDR1 SNHLY and CDR2 FYNNEI. The CDR3 totals 14 residues. The CDR3 loop is CASSEARLNQPQHF. The CDR3, as DNA: TGTGCCAGCAGTGAAGCTCGACTCAATCAGCCCCAGCATTTT.

On this clonotype itself: It may be a read error: a sequence one base away is much more abundant. The chain recombines TRBV6-5 with TRBJ2-7; 8 nucleotides line up with TRBD1. Germline CDR1 is MNHEY and CDR2 is SVGAGI. This CDR3 spans 16 amino acids. In DNA form, the CDR3 reads TGTGCCATCAGTTACACCCCGGACAGGGCTACCTACGAGCAGTACTTC. Translation gives CAISYTPDRATYEQYF.

In this sample, this clonotype turned up once. The chain has TRBV20-1 and TRBJ1-6; 7 bases agree with TRBD1. The trim removed 2 bases at V and 0 bases at J, leaving 7 bases unmatched. Germline CDR1 and CDR2: DFQATT and SNEGSKA (reference sequence). The CDR3 contains 17 residues. Here the CDR3 DNA reads TGCAGTGCTAGATCTCGCAGGGGGAGCTCCTATAATTCACCCCTCCACTTT. This encodes CSARSRRGSSYNSPLHF.

This clonotype was seen at least ten times. The chain links TRBV10-2 to TRBJ1-6; D is ambiguous. Deletions cut 4 bases from V and 5 bases from J, with 6 bases between. The CDR3 length is 13 residues. Looked up from germline, CDR1 is WSHSY and CDR2 is SAAADI. In DNA form, the CDR3 reads TGCGCCAGCAGTGGGGGAGATAATTCACCCCTCCACTTT. This translates into CASSGGDNSPLHF.